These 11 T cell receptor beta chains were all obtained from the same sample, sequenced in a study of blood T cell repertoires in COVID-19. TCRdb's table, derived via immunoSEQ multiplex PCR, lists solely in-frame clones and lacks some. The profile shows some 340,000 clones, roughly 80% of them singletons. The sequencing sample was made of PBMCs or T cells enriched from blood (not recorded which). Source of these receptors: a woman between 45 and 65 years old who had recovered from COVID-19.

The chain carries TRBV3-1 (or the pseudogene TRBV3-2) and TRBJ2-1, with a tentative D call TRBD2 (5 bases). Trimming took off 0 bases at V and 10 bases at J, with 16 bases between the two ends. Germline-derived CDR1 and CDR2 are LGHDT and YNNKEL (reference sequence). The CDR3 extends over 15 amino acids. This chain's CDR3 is CASSQDNPGGPEQFF. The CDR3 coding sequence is TGTGCCAGCAGCCAAGATAATCCTGGAGGACCAGAGCAGTTCTTC.

For the CDR3, the DNA is TGTGCCAGTAGTAATGGCCAGGCAGGGGACAGAGCCTTTGAGCAGTTCTTC. As protein: CASSNGQAGDRAFEQFF. The chain recombines TRBV19 with TRBJ2-1, with 7 bases identical to TRBD1. J was trimmed by 9 bases and V by 4 bases; bases with no gene match: 18. The CDR3 covers 17 residues. In germline, CDR1 is LNHDA, CDR2 SQIVND (reference sequence).

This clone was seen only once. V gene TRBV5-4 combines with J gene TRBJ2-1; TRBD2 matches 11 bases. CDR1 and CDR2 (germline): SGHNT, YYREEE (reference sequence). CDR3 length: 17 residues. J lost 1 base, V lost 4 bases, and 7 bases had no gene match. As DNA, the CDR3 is TGTGCCAGCAGCCCCCCTAGCGGGAGGTCGTCCTACAATGAGCAGTTCTTC. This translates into CASSPPSGRSSYNEQFF.

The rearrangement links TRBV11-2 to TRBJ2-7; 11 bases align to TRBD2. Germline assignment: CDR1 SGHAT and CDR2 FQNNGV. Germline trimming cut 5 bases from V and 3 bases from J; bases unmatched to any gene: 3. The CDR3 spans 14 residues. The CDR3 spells CASSPGLAGYEQYF. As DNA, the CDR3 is TGTGCCAGCAGCCCCGGACTAGCGGGCTACGAGCAGTACTTC.

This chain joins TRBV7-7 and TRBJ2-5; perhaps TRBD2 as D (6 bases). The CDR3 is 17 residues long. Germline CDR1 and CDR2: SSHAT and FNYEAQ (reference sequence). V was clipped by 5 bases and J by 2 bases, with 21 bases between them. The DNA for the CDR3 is TGTGCCAGCAGCCAACTAGGCGCCGGGGGAAAACAAGAGACCCAGTACTTC. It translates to CASSQLGAGGKQETQYF. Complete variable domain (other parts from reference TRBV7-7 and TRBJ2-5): GAGVSQSPRYKVTKRGQDVTLRCDPISSHATLYWYQQALGQGPEFLTYFNYEAQPDKSGLPSDRFSAERPEGSISTLTIQRTEQRDSAMYRCASSQLGAGGKQETQYFGPGTRLLVL.

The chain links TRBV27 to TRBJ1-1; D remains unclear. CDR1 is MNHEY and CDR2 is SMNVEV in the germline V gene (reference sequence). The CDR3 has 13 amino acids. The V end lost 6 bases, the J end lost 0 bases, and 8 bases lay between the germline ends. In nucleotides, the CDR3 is TGTGCCAGCAGCAGCCAGGTGAACACTGAAGCTTTCTTT. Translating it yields CASSSQVNTEAFF.

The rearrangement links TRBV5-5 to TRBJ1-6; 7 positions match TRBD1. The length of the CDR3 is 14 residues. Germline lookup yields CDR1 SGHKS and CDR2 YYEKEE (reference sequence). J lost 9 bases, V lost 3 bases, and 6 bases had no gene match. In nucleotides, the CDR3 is TGTGCCAGCAGCTACGGGACAGTGGGTTCACCCCTCCACTTT. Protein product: CASSYGTVGSPLHF.

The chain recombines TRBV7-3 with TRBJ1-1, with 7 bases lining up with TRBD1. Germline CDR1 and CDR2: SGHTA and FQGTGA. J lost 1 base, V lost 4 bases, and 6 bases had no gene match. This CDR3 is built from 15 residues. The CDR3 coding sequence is TGTGCCAGCAGCTCATTGACAGGGCAGAACACTGAAGCTTTCTTT. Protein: CASSSLTGQNTEAFF. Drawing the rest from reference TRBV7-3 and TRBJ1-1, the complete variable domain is GAGVSQTPSNKVTEKGKYVELRCDPISGHTALYWYRQSLGQGPEFLIYFQGTGAADDSGLPNDRFFAVRPEGSVSTLKIQRTERGDSAVYLCASSSLTGQNTEAFFGQGTRLTVV.

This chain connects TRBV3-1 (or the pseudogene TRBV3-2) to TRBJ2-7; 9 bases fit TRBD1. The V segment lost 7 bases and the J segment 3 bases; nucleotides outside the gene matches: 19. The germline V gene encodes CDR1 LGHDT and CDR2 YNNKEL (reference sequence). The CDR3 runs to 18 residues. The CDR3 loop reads CASTPGQGLARGNYEQYF. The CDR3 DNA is TGTGCCAGCACTCCCGGACAGGGGCTAGCCCGGGGGAACTACGAGCAGTACTTC.

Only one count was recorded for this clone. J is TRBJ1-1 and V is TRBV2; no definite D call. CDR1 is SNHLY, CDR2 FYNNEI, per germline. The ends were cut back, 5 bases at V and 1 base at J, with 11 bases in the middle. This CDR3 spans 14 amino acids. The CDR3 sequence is CASSLTRGNTEAFF. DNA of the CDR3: TGTGCCAGCAGTCTAACCCGTGGGAACACTGAAGCTTTCTTT.

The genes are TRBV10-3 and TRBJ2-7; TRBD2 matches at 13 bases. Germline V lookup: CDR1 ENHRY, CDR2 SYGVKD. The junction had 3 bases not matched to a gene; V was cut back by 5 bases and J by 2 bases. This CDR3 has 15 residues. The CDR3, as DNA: TGTGCCATCAGTCCGACTAGCGGGGGGACCTACGAGCAGTACTTC. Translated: CAISPTSGGTYEQYF.